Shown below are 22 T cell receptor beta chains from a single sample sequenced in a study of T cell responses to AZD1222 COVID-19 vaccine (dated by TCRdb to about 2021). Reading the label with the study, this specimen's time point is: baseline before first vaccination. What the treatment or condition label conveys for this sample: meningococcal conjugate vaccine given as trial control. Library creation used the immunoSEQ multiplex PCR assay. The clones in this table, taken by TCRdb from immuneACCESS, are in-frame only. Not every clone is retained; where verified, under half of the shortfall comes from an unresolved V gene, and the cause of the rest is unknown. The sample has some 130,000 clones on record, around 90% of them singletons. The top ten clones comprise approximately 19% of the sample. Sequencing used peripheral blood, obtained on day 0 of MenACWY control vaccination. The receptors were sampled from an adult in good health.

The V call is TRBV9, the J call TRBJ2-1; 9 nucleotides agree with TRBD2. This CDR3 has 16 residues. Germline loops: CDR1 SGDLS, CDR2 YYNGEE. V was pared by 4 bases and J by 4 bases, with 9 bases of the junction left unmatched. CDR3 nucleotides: TGTGCCAGCAGCCCCCGGCCTAGCGGGGTGTACAATGAGCAGTTCTTC. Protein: CASSPRPSGVYNEQFF.

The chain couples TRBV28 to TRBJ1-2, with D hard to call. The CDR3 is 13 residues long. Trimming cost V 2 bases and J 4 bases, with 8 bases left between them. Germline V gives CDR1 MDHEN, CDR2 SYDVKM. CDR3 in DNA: TGTGCCAGCAGTTTAAAGGCGAGCTATGGCTACACCTTC. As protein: CASSLKASYGYTF.

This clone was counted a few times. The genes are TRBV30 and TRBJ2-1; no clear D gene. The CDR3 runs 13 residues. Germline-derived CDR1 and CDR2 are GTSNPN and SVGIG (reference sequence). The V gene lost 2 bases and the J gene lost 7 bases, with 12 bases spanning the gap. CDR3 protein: CAWSPSPENEQFF. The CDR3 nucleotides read TGTGCCTGGAGTCCTAGTCCAGAGAATGAGCAGTTCTTC.

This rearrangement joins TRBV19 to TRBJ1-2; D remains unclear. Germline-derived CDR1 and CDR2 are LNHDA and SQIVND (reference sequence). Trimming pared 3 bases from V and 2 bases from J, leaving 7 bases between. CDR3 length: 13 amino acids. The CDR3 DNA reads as TGTGCCAGTAGTATCAGTAGGAACTATGGCTACACCTTC. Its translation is CASSISRNYGYTF.

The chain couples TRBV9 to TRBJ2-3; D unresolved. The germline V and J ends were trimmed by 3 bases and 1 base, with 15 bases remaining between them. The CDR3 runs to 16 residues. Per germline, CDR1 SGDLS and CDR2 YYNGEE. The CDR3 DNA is TGTGCCAGCAGCGCGGAATTGGGAAGAGGCACAGATACGCAGTATTTT. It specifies CASSAELGRGTDTQYF.

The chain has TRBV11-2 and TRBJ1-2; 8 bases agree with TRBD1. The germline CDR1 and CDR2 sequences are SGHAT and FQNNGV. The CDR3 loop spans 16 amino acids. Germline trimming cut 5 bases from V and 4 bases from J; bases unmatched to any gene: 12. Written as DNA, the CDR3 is TGTGCCAGCAGCCCCGCCAGGACAGGGCGCTCCTATGGCTACACCTTC. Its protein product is CASSPARTGRSYGYTF.

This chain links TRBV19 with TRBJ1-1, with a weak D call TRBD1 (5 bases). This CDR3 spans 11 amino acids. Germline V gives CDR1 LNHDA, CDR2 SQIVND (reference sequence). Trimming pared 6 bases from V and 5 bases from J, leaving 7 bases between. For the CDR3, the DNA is TGTGCCAGTAGCAAGGGGACTGAAGCTTTCTTT. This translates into CASSKGTEAFF.

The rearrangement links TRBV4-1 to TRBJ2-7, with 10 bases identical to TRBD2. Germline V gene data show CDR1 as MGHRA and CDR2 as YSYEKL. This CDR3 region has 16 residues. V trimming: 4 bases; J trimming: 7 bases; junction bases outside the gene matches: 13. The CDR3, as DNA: TGCGCCAGCAGCCCGCTTGGACTAGCGGTGAGGGGGGAGCAGTACTTC. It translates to CASSPLGLAVRGEQYF.

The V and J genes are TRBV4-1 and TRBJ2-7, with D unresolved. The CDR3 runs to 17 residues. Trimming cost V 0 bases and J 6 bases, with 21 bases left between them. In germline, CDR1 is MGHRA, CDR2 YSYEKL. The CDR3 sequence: CASSQDLGLVPPSEQYF. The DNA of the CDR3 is TGCGCCAGCAGCCAAGATCTGGGGTTAGTACCTCCCTCCGAGCAGTACTTC.

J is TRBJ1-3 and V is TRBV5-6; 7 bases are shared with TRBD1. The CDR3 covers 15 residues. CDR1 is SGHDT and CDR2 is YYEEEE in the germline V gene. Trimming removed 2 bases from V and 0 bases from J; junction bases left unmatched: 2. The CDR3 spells CASSFRGISGNTIYF. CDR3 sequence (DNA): TGTGCCAGCAGCTTCAGGGGGATCTCTGGAAACACCATATATTTT. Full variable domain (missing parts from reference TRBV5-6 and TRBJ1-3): DAGVTQSPTHLIKTRGQQVTLRCSPKSGHDTVSWYQQALGQGPQFIFQYYEEEERQRGNFPDRFSGHQFPNYSSELNVNALLLGDSALYLCASSFRGISGNTIYFGEGSWLTVV.

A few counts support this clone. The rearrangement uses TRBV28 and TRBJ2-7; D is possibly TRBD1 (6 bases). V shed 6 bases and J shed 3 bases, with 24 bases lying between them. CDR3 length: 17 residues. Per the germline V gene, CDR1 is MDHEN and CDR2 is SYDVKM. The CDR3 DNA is TGTGCCAGCAGCCTCAGTTTAGATACAGGGAACCACTACGAGCAGTACTTC. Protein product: CASSLSLDTGNHYEQYF.

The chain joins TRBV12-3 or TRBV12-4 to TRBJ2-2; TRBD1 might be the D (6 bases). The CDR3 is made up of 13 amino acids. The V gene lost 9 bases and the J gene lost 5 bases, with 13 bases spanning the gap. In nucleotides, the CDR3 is TGTGCCAGTGGGGGCAAGCGGACCGGGGAGCTGTTTTTT. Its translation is CASGGKRTGELFF.

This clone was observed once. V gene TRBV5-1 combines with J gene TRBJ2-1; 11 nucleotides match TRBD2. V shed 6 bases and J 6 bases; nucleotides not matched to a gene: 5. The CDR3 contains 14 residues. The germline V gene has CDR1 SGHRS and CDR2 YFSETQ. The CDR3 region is CASTLAGVGNEQFF. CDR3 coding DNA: TGCGCCAGCACACTAGCGGGAGTGGGCAATGAGCAGTTCTTC.

DNA of the CDR3: TGTGCCAGAAGCCTCGGACTACAGGGCCCCAATGAGCAGTTCTTC. Its protein product is CARSLGLQGPNEQFF. This rearrangement joins TRBV5-3 to TRBJ2-1, with D perhaps assigned TRBD1 or TRBD2 (6 bases each). TRBV5-3 belongs to the ORF category, with a function that is uncertain. V was cut by 4 bases and J by 6 bases, with 17 bases left in between. This CDR3 region has 15 residues.

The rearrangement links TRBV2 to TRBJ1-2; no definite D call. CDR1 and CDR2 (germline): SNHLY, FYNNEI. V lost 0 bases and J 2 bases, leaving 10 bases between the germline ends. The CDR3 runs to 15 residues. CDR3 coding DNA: TGTGCCAGCAGTGAAGCAGGGCCTGGGAACTATGGCTACACCTTC. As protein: CASSEAGPGNYGYTF.

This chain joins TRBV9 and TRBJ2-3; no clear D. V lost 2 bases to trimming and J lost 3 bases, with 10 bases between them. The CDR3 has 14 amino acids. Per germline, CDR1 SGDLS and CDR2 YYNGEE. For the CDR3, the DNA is TGTGCCAGCAGCGTCGCCCCAAGAACAGATACGCAGTATTTT. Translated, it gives CASSVAPRTDTQYF.

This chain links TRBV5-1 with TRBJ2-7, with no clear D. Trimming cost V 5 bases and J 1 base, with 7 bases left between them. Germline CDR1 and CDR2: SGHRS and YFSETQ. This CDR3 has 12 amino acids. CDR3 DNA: TGCGCCAGCAGGACGGAATCCTACGAGCAGTACTTC. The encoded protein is CASRTESYEQYF. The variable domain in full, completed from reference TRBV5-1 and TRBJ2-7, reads KAGVTQTPRYLIKTRGQQVTLSCSPISGHRSVSWYQQTPGQGLQFLFEYFSETQRNKGNFPGRFSGRQFSNSRSEMNVSTLELGDSALYLCASRTESYEQYFGPGTRLTVT.

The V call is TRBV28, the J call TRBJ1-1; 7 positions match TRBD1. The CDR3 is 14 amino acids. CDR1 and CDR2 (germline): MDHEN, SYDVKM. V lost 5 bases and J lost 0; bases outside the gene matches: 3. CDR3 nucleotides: TGTGCCAGCAGTAGTACAGGGGTGAACACTGAAGCTTTCTTT. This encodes CASSSTGVNTEAFF.

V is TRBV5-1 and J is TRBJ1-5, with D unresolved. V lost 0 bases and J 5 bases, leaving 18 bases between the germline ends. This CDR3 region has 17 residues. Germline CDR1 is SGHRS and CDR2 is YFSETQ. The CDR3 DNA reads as TGCGCCAGCAGCTTGGGAAGGGAAGGTGATCAGGATCAGCCCCAGCATTTT. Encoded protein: CASSLGREGDQDQPQHF.

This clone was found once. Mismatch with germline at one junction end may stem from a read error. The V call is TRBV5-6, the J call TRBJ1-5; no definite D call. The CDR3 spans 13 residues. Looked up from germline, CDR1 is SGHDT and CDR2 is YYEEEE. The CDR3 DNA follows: TGTGCCCGCAGCCCGTATAGCAATCAGCCCCAGCATTTT. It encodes CARSPYSNQPQHF.

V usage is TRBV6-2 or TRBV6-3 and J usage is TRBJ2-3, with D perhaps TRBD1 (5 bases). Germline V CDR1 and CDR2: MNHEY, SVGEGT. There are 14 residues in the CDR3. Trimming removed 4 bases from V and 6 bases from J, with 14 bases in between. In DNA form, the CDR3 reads TGTGCCAGCAGTTCATGGGGCTTGTGGGATACGCAGTATTTT. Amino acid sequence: CASSSWGLWDTQYF.

The CDR3 loop reads CASSLDGKRPGNTEAFF. CDR3 nucleotide sequence: TGTGCCAGCAGCTTAGATGGAAAGAGGCCAGGGAACACTGAAGCTTTCTTT. This chain connects TRBV11-2 to TRBJ1-1; D is unresolved. Trimming took 0 bases from V and 1 from J, leaving 15 bases between them. The germline gives CDR1 SGHAT, CDR2 FQNNGV. There are 17 residues in the CDR3. The variable domain in full, with the rest retrieved from reference TRBV11-2 and TRBJ1-1, is EAGVAQSPRYKIIEKRQSVAFWCNPISGHATLYWYQQILGQGPKLLIQFQNNGVVDDSQLPKDRFSAERLKGVDSTLKIQPAKLEDSAVYLCASSLDGKRPGNTEAFFGQGTRLTVV.